The 20 T cell receptor beta chains below come from one sample, sequenced in a study of T cells after somatic rescue of genetic block. Repertoires were generated with immunoSEQ multiplex PCR, while TCRdb's copy carries only in-frame clones and drops some. The repertoire holds 14,000 to 15,000 clones, with approximately 70% as singletons. The source material was peripheral blood mononuclear cells (PBMCs). All receptors come from a boy younger than 18.

The chain uses TRBV5-1 and TRBJ2-5; D may match TRBD1 or TRBD2 (5 bases each). The V end lost 4 bases, the J end lost 5 bases, and 12 bases lay between the germline ends. This CDR3 has 13 residues. The germline V gene has CDR1 SGHRS and CDR2 YFSETQ. CDR3 region: CASSPGPLETQYF. The CDR3 coding sequence is TGCGCCAGCAGCCCGGGGCCTTTGGAGACCCAGTACTTC.

Comment on this clone: Other DNA sequences within the sample encode an identical CDR3. The rearrangement joins TRBV6-6 to TRBJ1-5; 12 bases align to TRBD1. There are 16 residues in the CDR3. Germline V gene sequence: CDR1 MNHNY, CDR2 SVGAGI (reference sequence). V dropped 9 bases and J dropped 6; count of bases not matched to a gene: 12. For the CDR3, the DNA is TGTGCCAGTAGAGGGGACAGGGGGCAAGGGGGTCAGCCCCAGCATTTT. It yields the protein CASRGDRGQGGQPQHF.

The chain uses TRBV18 and TRBJ1-5; D is unresolved. Germline V CDR1 and CDR2: KGHSH, LQKENI. V shed 3 bases and J shed 5 bases, with 5 bases lying between them. The CDR3 contains 12 residues. CDR3 sequence (DNA): TGTGCCAGCTCACCTTATGATCAGCCCCAGCATTTT. This gives the protein CASSPYDQPQHF.

This clone was seen a single time. This chain connects TRBV19 to TRBJ2-1, with D perhaps TRBD2 (6 bases). V gave up 8 bases and J gave up 10 bases, with 18 bases separating them. Germline values: CDR1 LNHDA, CDR2 SQIVND (reference sequence). The CDR3 consists of 13 residues. As DNA, the CDR3 is TGTGCCAGTGGGCAGGGACTTGGTATGGAGCAGTTCTTC. This sequence encodes CASGQGLGMEQFF.

V gene TRBV7-2 combines with J gene TRBJ1-2; a possible D gene is TRBD1 (6 bases). Germline CDR1 is SGHTA and CDR2 is FQGNSA. The ends were cut back, 0 bases at V and 8 bases at J, with 16 bases in the middle. This CDR3 spans 15 amino acids. In DNA, the CDR3 is TGTGCCAGCAGCTTAGCGTGGGTCCTGGGGGGCGGCTACACCTTC. This codes for CASSLAWVLGGGYTF.

This chain connects TRBV5-6 to TRBJ2-1; TRBD1 matches at 9 bases. Germline V CDR1 and CDR2: SGHDT, YYEEEE. The junction had 6 bases not matched to a gene; V was cut back by 1 base and J by 4 bases. This CDR3 region has 16 residues. The CDR3 DNA is TGTGCCAGCAGCTTGTTAGGGGGACAGGGTTACAATGAGCAGTTCTTC. This codes for CASSLLGGQGYNEQFF.

This chain uses TRBV7-3 with TRBJ2-2; 7 nucleotides align to TRBD1. With V trimmed by 2 bases and J by 6 bases, 6 bases remained unmatched. This CDR3 spans 15 amino acids. Germline CDR1 is SGHTA and CDR2 is FQGTGA. The CDR3 protein is CASSLPTTGPGELFF. The CDR3 DNA follows: TGTGCCAGCAGCTTACCAACGACAGGGCCCGGGGAGCTGTTTTTT.

The V gene is TRBV18, the J gene TRBJ1-5; D might be TRBD1 (5 bases). This CDR3 comprises 14 residues. V was clipped by 3 bases and J by 5 bases, with 11 bases between them. Germline-derived CDR1 and CDR2 are KGHSH and LQKENI. The CDR3 loop reads CASSPPGRDQPQHF. The CDR3 DNA reads as TGTGCCAGCTCACCTCCGGGACGAGATCAGCCCCAGCATTTT.

The rearrangement joins TRBV10-3 to TRBJ2-5, with TRBD2 as a possible D gene (5 bases). This CDR3 spans 14 amino acids. Germline V gene data show CDR1 as ENHRY and CDR2 as SYGVKD. Trimming cost V 4 bases and J 5 bases, with 14 bases left between them. CDR3 DNA sequence: TGTGCCATCAGTGGCGGGCTAAGCACGGAGACCCAGTACTTC. Translating gives CAISGGLSTETQYF.

The V call is TRBV9, the J call TRBJ2-1; 11 bases agree with TRBD2. The CDR3 runs to 16 residues. Germline loops: CDR1 SGDLS, CDR2 YYNGEE. Germline trimming cut 4 bases from V and 7 bases from J; bases unmatched to any gene: 10. The CDR3 sequence: CASSPIVSGGANEQFF. The CDR3 region has the DNA TGTGCCAGCAGCCCTATAGTTAGCGGGGGGGCAAATGAGCAGTTCTTC.

This clone has a handful of counts. This rearrangement joins TRBV28 to TRBJ2-5, with 10 bases identical to TRBD1. This CDR3 has 18 amino acids. Germline assignment: CDR1 MDHEN and CDR2 SYDVKM. Germline trimming cut 4 bases from V and 4 bases from J; bases unmatched to any gene: 15. CDR3 loop: CASSSPGTGVFRGETQYF. The CDR3 DNA reads as TGTGCCAGCAGTTCTCCCGGGACAGGGGTGTTTAGGGGAGAGACCCAGTACTTC.

The chain recombines TRBV19 with TRBJ2-4; 10 bases agree with TRBD1. The CDR3 is 14 amino acids. After removal of 6 bases from V and 7 bases from J, the junction contained 6 bases not matched to a gene. Germline V gene lookup returns CDR1 LNHDA and CDR2 SQIVND (reference sequence). The CDR3 sequence: CASRPDRGRNIQYF. The CDR3 DNA is TGTGCCAGTAGACCGGACAGGGGGAGGAACATTCAGTACTTC. The entire variable domain, with the rest obtained from reference TRBV19 and TRBJ2-4, is as follows: DGGITQSPKYLFRKEGQNVTLSCEQNLNHDAMYWYRQDPGQGLRLIYYSQIVNDFQKGDIAEGYSVSREKKESFPLTVTSAQKNPTAFYLCASRPDRGRNIQYFGAGTRLSVL.

V gene TRBV27 combines with J gene TRBJ1-5; D might be TRBD1 (6 bases). With 0 bases removed from V and 0 bases from J, the gap between germline ends came to 15 bases. The length of the CDR3 is 18 residues. Germline V gene lookup returns CDR1 MNHEY and CDR2 SMNVEV (reference sequence). The DNA of the CDR3 is TGTGCCAGCAGTTTATCTCCCGGGGGGGGCCTTAGCAATCAGCCCCAGCATTTT. Translation: CASSLSPGGGLSNQPQHF.

There are a few counts of this clone. This chain connects TRBV18 to TRBJ2-7; TRBD1 is a possible D gene (6 bases). CDR3 length equals 16 residues. V lost 1 base to trimming and J lost 0 bases, with 13 bases between them. The germline gives CDR1 KGHSH, CDR2 LQKENI. CDR3: CASSPLVTGSSYEQYF. In DNA form, the CDR3 reads TGTGCCAGCTCACCACTTGTTACAGGGTCCTCCTACGAGCAGTACTTC. Full variable domain (rest looked up from reference TRBV18 and TRBJ2-7): NAGVMQNPRHLVRRRGQEARLRCSPMKGHSHVYWYRQLPEEGLKFMVYLQKENIIDESGMPKERFSAEFPKEGPSILRIQQVVRGDSAAYFCASSPLVTGSSYEQYFGPGTRLTVT.

V is TRBV10-3 and J is TRBJ2-7, with D perhaps matching TRBD2 (5 bases). The CDR3 has 13 amino acids. Germline CDR1 is ENHRY and CDR2 is SYGVKD. The germline V and J ends were trimmed by 6 bases and 0 bases, with 9 bases remaining between them. DNA of the CDR3: TGTGCCATCAGGAACCGGGACTCCTACGAGCAGTACTTC. Translated, it gives CAIRNRDSYEQYF.

The CDR3 coding sequence is TGTGCCAGCAGTTTCACTAGCGGGGGCCACGAGCAGTACTTC. Translation: CASSFTSGGHEQYF. The chain carries TRBV28 and TRBJ2-7; TRBD2 agrees at 11 bases. The CDR3 length is 14 residues. V was clipped by 3 bases and J by 5 bases; unmatched bases: 3. Germline loops: CDR1 MDHEN, CDR2 SYDVKM.

The genes are TRBV6-5 and TRBJ1-1; D remains unclear. CDR1 is MNHEY, CDR2 SVGAGI, per germline. This CDR3 has 13 amino acids. V lost 7 bases and J lost 1, with 10 bases in between. CDR3 amino acids: CASTNDRNTEAFF. The DNA for the CDR3 is TGTGCCAGCACCAATGATAGGAACACTGAAGCTTTCTTT.

The V and J genes are TRBV12-5 and TRBJ2-1, with 8 bases matching TRBD1. V trimming: 6 bases; J trimming: 6 bases; junction bases outside the gene matches: 7. The CDR3 has 14 residues. Germline V lookup: CDR1 LGHNT, CDR2 FRNRAP. The CDR3 DNA follows: TGTGCTAGTGGAGGACAGGGAGTGGTCAATGAGCAGTTCTTC. Amino acid sequence: CASGGQGVVNEQFF. The variable domain in full, completed from reference TRBV12-5 and TRBJ2-1, reads DARVTQTPRHKVTEMGQEVTMRCQPILGHNTVFWYRQTMMQGLELLAYFRNRAPLDDSGMPKDRFSAEMPDATLATLKIQPSEPRDSAVYFCASGGQGVVNEQFFGPGTRLTVL.

This chain joins TRBV18 and TRBJ1-2; a possible D gene is TRBD1 (6 bases). Germline CDR1 KGHSH, CDR2 LQKENI. V lost 3 bases and J 6 bases, leaving 17 bases between the germline ends. The CDR3 sequence is 15 residues long. The CDR3 protein is CASSPLYRDQNGYTF. CDR3 bases: TGTGCCAGCTCACCTTTATACAGGGATCAGAATGGCTACACCTTC.

This clone occurred a few times. The rearrangement joins TRBV5-1 to TRBJ2-3; 7 bases are a match to TRBD1. Germline V gene data show CDR1 as SGHRS and CDR2 as YFSETQ. V shed 4 bases, J shed 2 bases, and the junction held 7 bases outside the gene matches. CDR3 length equals 15 residues. CDR3 coding DNA: TGCGCCAGCAGCACACCGGGGACAGTCACAGATACGCAGTATTTT. This codes for CASSTPGTVTDTQYF. The variable domain in full, with the rest retrieved from reference TRBV5-1 and TRBJ2-3, is KAGVTQTPRYLIKTRGQQVTLSCSPISGHRSVSWYQQTPGQGLQFLFEYFSETQRNKGNFPGRFSGRQFSNSRSEMNVSTLELGDSALYLCASSTPGTVTDTQYFGPGTRLTVL.